Below, one TCR beta chain is given with its context. Its antigen is still unknown. Base qualities are missing; no much larger clone stands one base away. The sample is drawn from a study of PD-1 blockade in mismatch repair-deficient tumors (dated by TCRdb to about 2017). About the study as a whole: Between September 2013 and 2016, the trial enrolled 86 consecutive patients with about a dozen types of mismatch repair-deficient cancer, all of whom had received prior treatment and were progressing. Tumor-associated T cell clones were tracked in the peripheral blood of patients responding to PD-1 blockade by deep sequencing of TCR CDR3 regions.

V loses 2 bases at its end and J loses 4 bases; junction bases beyond the gene matches: 1. The cysteine opens and the phenylalanine closes a CDR3 of 14 amino acids. The DNA shown is the 42-base CDR3, in frame from base 1. The germline V gene (reference sequence) provides CDR1 LNHDA and CDR2 SQIVND. Study-wide findings and limitations: Tumor-resident clones, often undetectable in blood before treatment, expanded rapidly after pembrolizumab and then contracted, generally before radiologic responses.

Mismatch repair deficiency in every enrolled patient was established by polymerase chain reaction or immunohistochemistry. TCR sequencing was carried out for three patients who responded to pembrolizumab therapy. In the phase II trial, pembrolizumab PD-1 blockade was tested prospectively in advanced mismatch repair-deficient cancers, no matter which tissue of origin the cancers came from. Peripheral blood T cell samples were serially collected before and at multiple times after PD-1 blockade was started. Blood sampling times were expressed in weeks after the first pembrolizumab dose. To prepare the library, the immunoSEQ multiplex PCR assay was applied. What TCRdb holds here is the immuneACCESS table cut down to in-frame rearrangements. Part of the clones is not present; checked against another copy, under half of the missing clones reflect an unresolved V gene, and the others are unexplained. This sample has about 130,000 clones in its table, and about nine tenths of those were observed once. Of the sample, roughly 10% falls within the top ten clones.

Sample: peripheral blood, taken approximately 71 weeks after starting pembrolizumab. The V and J genes are TRBV19 and TRBJ2-1; TRBD2 matches 8 bases in the middle. The sequence came from an adult with mismatch repair-deficient cancer. The CDR3 in this case is CASSILAGYNEQFF. The DNA sequence is given as TGTGCCAGTAGTATACTAGCGGGTTACAATGAGCAGTTCTTC.